Each of the 32 T cell receptor beta chains below was sequenced from the same sample in a study of T cells in tuberculosis. Measured with immunoSEQ multiplex PCR; TCRdb has only the in-frame clones, and not every one. This table holds under 45,000 clones, 80% to 95% found once. Time point reported: new active TB diagnosis, blood taken before or within 7 days of starting treatment. This specimen was PBMCs, taken at tuberculosis diagnosis. The receptors come from an adult with tuberculosis.

This CDR3 is CASSHTGPGQGRGGEQYV. DNA for the CDR3: TGCGCCAGCAGTCATACCGGCCCCGGACAGGGGAGGGGAGGGGAGCAGTACGTC. This chain uses TRBV23-1 with TRBJ2-7; the match to TRBD1 covers 9 bases. TRBV23-1 is reported as an ORF; its role is uncertain. The CDR3 extends over 18 amino acids. V dropped 3 bases and J dropped 7; count of bases not matched to a gene: 19.

The chain carries TRBV27 and TRBJ2-2; D gene ambiguous. The V end lost 3 bases, the J end lost 1 base, and 12 bases lay between the germline ends. The CDR3 is made up of 16 amino acids. Per germline, CDR1 MNHEY and CDR2 SMNVEV (reference sequence). The CDR3 here is CASSFRGLRNTGELFF. CDR3 in DNA: TGTGCCAGCAGTTTTAGAGGATTGAGGAACACCGGGGAGCTGTTTTTT.

This sequence joins TRBV27 and TRBJ2-3; 8 bases agree with TRBD2. This CDR3 region has 17 residues. Germline CDR1 reads MNHEY; CDR2 reads SMNVEV (reference sequence). The trim removed 6 bases at V and 1 base at J, leaving 12 bases unmatched. The CDR3 bases are TGTGCCAGCAGCCCACGGGGGGGGGCGGCGCGCACAGATACGCAGTATTTT. It specifies CASSPRGGAARTDTQYF.

The chain joins TRBV9 to TRBJ2-1, with TRBD1 matching over 10 bases. Germline V gene sequence: CDR1 SGDLS, CDR2 YYNGEE. The V segment lost 0 bases and the J segment 7 bases; nucleotides outside the gene matches: 1. The length of the CDR3 is 14 residues. CDR3 DNA sequence: TGTGCCAGCAGCGTAGGGACAGGGGGGAATGAGCAGTTCTTC. Translation: CASSVGTGGNEQFF.

The V gene is TRBV28, the J gene TRBJ1-5; 7 bases line up with TRBD1. The CDR3 contains 14 residues. Trimming removed 7 bases from V and 5 bases from J; junction bases left unmatched: 8. CDR1 and CDR2 (germline): MDHEN, SYDVKM. The DNA for the CDR3 is TGTGCCAGCAAGAGGGGGCGGATAGATCAGCCCCAGCATTTT. Its protein product is CASKRGRIDQPQHF.

This CDR3 reads CASSFGWGDGQPQHF. CDR3 sequence (DNA): TGTGCCAGCAGCTTTGGGTGGGGGGACGGTCAGCCCCAGCATTTT. This chain connects TRBV7-6 to TRBJ1-5, with a tentative D call TRBD1 (5 bases). Germline V CDR1 and CDR2: SGHVS, FNYEAQ. CDR3 length: 15 amino acids. The V end was cut by 3 bases, the J end by 6 bases, with 15 bases between.

In this sample, this clone turned up once. The rearrangement joins TRBV29-1 to TRBJ1-2, with D possibly being TRBD1 (5 bases). Trimming took off 8 bases at V and 1 base at J, with 8 bases between the two ends. Germline CDR1 reads SQVTM; CDR2 reads ANQGSEA. The CDR3 loop spans 11 amino acids. CDR3 amino acids: CSSGHNYGYTF. CDR3 in DNA: TGCAGCAGTGGACATAACTATGGCTACACCTTC.

The chain carries TRBV10-2 and TRBJ1-1, with D maybe TRBD1 (6 bases). V was pared by 5 bases and J by 0 bases, with 10 bases between. Per the germline V gene, CDR1 is WSHSY and CDR2 is SAAADI. There are 14 residues in the CDR3. The DNA of the CDR3 is TGCGCCAGCAGTCAGGGGCAGATGAACACTGAAGCTTTCTTT. This codes for CASSQGQMNTEAFF.

The chain is built from TRBV5-6 and TRBJ1-2; 8 positions match TRBD1. The CDR3 runs 14 residues. Germline loops: CDR1 SGHDT, CDR2 YYEEEE. The junction had 6 bases not matched to a gene; V was cut back by 4 bases and J by 4 bases. CDR3 DNA: TGTGCCAGCAGCCCATGGACAGGGCTCTATGGCTACACCTTC. Amino acid sequence: CASSPWTGLYGYTF.

The V and J genes are TRBV6-1 and TRBJ2-1, with 7 bases identical to TRBD2. The trim removed 1 base at V and 7 bases at J, leaving 4 bases unmatched. The CDR3 extends over 14 amino acids. Germline CDR1 reads MNHNS; CDR2 reads SASEGT. The CDR3 DNA sequence: TGTGCCAGCAGTGAAGGAAGGGGAGGGAATGAGCAGTTCTTC. Translated: CASSEGRGGNEQFF.

DNA of the CDR3: TGCGCCAGCAGGGCCGCGAAAGGGGGTACTCTCACAGATACGCAGTATTTT. The encoded protein is CASRAAKGGTLTDTQYF. The chain couples TRBV5-1 to TRBJ2-3; a possible D gene is TRBD1 (6 bases). This CDR3 is 17 amino acids long. Germline V gene sequence: CDR1 SGHRS, CDR2 YFSETQ. V was shortened by 5 bases and J by 2 bases, with 21 bases between the two germline ends.

J is TRBJ2-7 and V is TRBV9; the match to TRBD2 covers 7 bases. Germline V gene sequence: CDR1 SGDLS, CDR2 YYNGEE. The CDR3 extends over 15 amino acids. J gave up 2 bases and V 2 bases, and 7 bases lay outside the gene matches. The chain's CDR3 is CASSVDSGLTYEQYF. For the CDR3, the DNA is TGTGCCAGCAGCGTGGATAGCGGGCTTACCTACGAGCAGTACTTC.

The chain joins TRBV19 to TRBJ1-4; a weak D match, TRBD1 (6 bases). This CDR3 spans 15 amino acids. Trimming removed 1 base at V and 6 bases at J, with 12 bases between. From germline, CDR1 is LNHDA and CDR2 SQIVND (reference sequence). The CDR3 nucleotides read TGTGCCAGTAGTATAGGAGGAGGGGGGGATGAAAAACTGTTTTTT. Protein sequence: CASSIGGGGDEKLFF.

This chain links TRBV19 with TRBJ2-2; no firm D call. CDR3 size: 12 residues. Germline V gene data show CDR1 as LNHDA and CDR2 as SQIVND (reference sequence). Trimming stripped 9 bases from V and 6 bases from J, with 11 bases between. As DNA, the CDR3 is TGTGCCAGCCGCTTAGCCCCCGGGGAGCTGTTTTTT. Protein product: CASRLAPGELFF.

In DNA, the CDR3 is TGTGCCAGCACCGCCGGGACAGGGGATCAGCCCCAGCATTTT. It codes for CASTAGTGDQPQHF. The rearrangement uses TRBV6-5 and TRBJ1-5; 10 nucleotides match TRBD1. CDR3 length: 14 residues. The germline CDR1 and CDR2 sequences are MNHEY and SVGAGI. With 7 bases clipped from V and 5 bases from J, the junction kept 5 bases outside the gene matches.

This clone was observed a handful of times. V usage is TRBV28 and J usage is TRBJ1-5, with D tentatively TRBD1 (6 bases). The germline gives CDR1 MDHEN, CDR2 SYDVKM. Deletions cut 7 bases from V and 5 bases from J, with 18 bases between. The CDR3 extends over 15 amino acids. The CDR3 region is CASTTWGLGHQPQHF. CDR3 coding DNA: TGTGCCAGCACCACATGGGGGCTGGGCCATCAGCCCCAGCATTTT.

This clone appeared a single time. The chain links TRBV6-6 to TRBJ1-3; weak D call: TRBD1 (6 bases). The CDR3 has 15 amino acids. V lost 6 bases, J lost 3 bases, and 15 bases lay in between. In germline, CDR1 is MNHNY, CDR2 SVGAGI (reference sequence). In nucleotides, the CDR3 is TGTGCCAGCAGCCTCCGGGGGGCTAGTGGAAACACCATATATTTT. Its protein is CASSLRGASGNTIYF.

The J gene is TRBJ2-1, the V gene TRBV14, with 8 bases fitting TRBD1. V lost 1 base, J lost 8 bases, and 10 bases stayed unmatched. CDR3 length: 16 amino acids. Germline assignment: CDR1 SGHDN and CDR2 FVKESK. The CDR3 coding sequence is TGTGCCAGCAGCCAAGGGGCAGGGGGCATATTCGATGAGCAGTTCTTC. This encodes CASSQGAGGIFDEQFF.

The V gene is TRBV19, the J gene TRBJ2-3; TRBD2 might be the D (5 bases). Per germline, CDR1 LNHDA and CDR2 SQIVND (reference sequence). V dropped 1 base and J dropped 0 bases, with 11 bases sitting between them. CDR3 length: 16 amino acids. CDR3 in DNA: TGTGCCAGTAGTATAGTTGGGAGATCTAGCACAGATACGCAGTATTTT. Its protein is CASSIVGRSSTDTQYF.

This clone came up a few times. This chain uses TRBV19 with TRBJ2-2; no clear D. Trimming left V 9 bases short and J 4 bases short, with 12 bases between. CDR1 is LNHDA, CDR2 SQIVND, per germline (reference sequence). The CDR3 consists of 13 residues. The CDR3 DNA follows: TGTGCCAGCTTATCCGGGTTCACCGGGGAGCTGTTTTTT. It is translated as CASLSGFTGELFF. Using reference TRBV19 and TRBJ2-2 for the parts outside the CDR3, the full variable domain is DGGITQSPKYLFRKEGQNVTLSCEQNLNHDAMYWYRQDPGQGLRLIYYSQIVNDFQKGDIAEGYSVSREKKESFPLTVTSAQKNPTAFYLCASLSGFTGELFFGEGSRLTVL.

The chain carries TRBV28 and TRBJ2-5; D is unclear. The CDR3 runs 17 residues. Trimming pared 6 bases from V and 2 bases from J, leaving 22 bases between. Looked up from germline, CDR1 is MDHEN and CDR2 is SYDVKM. CDR3 sequence (DNA): TGTGCCAGCAGCTTTCGCCCTCAGAGGTGGCAACAAGAGACCCAGTACTTC. It yields the protein CASSFRPQRWQQETQYF.

V usage is TRBV27 and J usage is TRBJ1-3; D perhaps matches TRBD1 (6 bases). CDR1 and CDR2 (germline): MNHEY, SMNVEV (reference sequence). The length of the CDR3 is 15 residues. The ends were cut back, 2 bases at V and 16 bases at J, with 24 bases in the middle. CDR3 sequence reads: CASSLRDNGGQVLYF. In DNA form, the CDR3 reads TGTGCCAGCAGTTTACGGGACAACGGGGGGCAAGTACTCTATTTT.

V is TRBV6-1 and J is TRBJ1-2; TRBD1 matches 12 bases. V was clipped by 0 bases and J by 8 bases; unmatched bases: 1. This CDR3 is 14 amino acids long. CDR1 and CDR2 (germline): MNHNS, SASEGT. Written as DNA, the CDR3 is TGTGCCAGCAGTGAAGCCGGGACAGGGGGCGGCTACACCTTC. Its translation is CASSEAGTGGGYTF.

The chain couples TRBV25-1 to TRBJ1-6, with 11 bases matching TRBD1. Germline-derived CDR1 and CDR2 are MGHDK and SYGVNS. This CDR3 has 14 residues. Losses at the gene ends were 6 bases for V and 10 bases for J; bases not matched to a gene: 5. The CDR3 protein is CASSPGQGGSPLHF. The CDR3 DNA reads as TGTGCCAGCAGCCCGGGACAGGGGGGCTCACCCCTCCACTTT.

The chain couples TRBV27 to TRBJ1-1, with 8 bases lining up with TRBD1. Per the germline V gene, CDR1 is MNHEY and CDR2 is SMNVEV (reference sequence). The CDR3 has 14 amino acids. Trimming at V came to 6 bases and at J to 5 bases, leaving 8 bases not matched to a gene. The CDR3 bases are TGTGCCAGCAGGAACGACAGGGGAATGACTGAAGCTTTCTTT. It specifies CASRNDRGMTEAFF.

The chain employs TRBV4-2 and TRBJ1-6; TRBD1 matches 8 bases. This CDR3 region has 16 residues. The junction had 5 bases not matched to a gene; V was cut back by 0 bases and J by 7 bases. Germline lookup yields CDR1 LGHNA and CDR2 YNFKEQ. CDR3 nucleotide sequence: TGTGCCAGCAGCCAAGATCTGGGGACAGGCAATTCACCCCTCCACTTT. It translates to CASSQDLGTGNSPLHF.

This clone was found once. The rearrangement joins TRBV28 to TRBJ1-5; D is possibly TRBD1 (5 bases). Germline CDR1 reads MDHEN; CDR2 reads SYDVKM. Trimming pared 7 bases from V and 7 bases from J, leaving 23 bases between. This CDR3 comprises 16 residues. CDR3 nucleotide sequence: TGTGCCAGCAATCCTTTCGCGGGGGGATCGCGACAGCCCCAGCATTTT. Protein product: CASNPFAGGSRQPQHF.

This chain links TRBV6-1 with TRBJ1-5; D unclear. The V gene's germline CDR1 is MNHNS and CDR2 SASEGT. The CDR3 contains 14 residues. Trimming removed 8 bases at V and 0 bases at J, with 11 bases between. The CDR3 spells CASQNAGSNQPQHF. The CDR3, as DNA: TGTGCCAGCCAGAACGCGGGTAGCAATCAGCCCCAGCATTTT.

This chain connects TRBV7-8 to TRBJ1-2; D is undetermined. V was trimmed by 5 bases and J by 4 bases, leaving 20 bases between them. This CDR3 has 16 residues. CDR1 is SGHVS and CDR2 is FQNEAQ in the germline V gene. DNA of the CDR3: TGTGCCAGCAGCCCTAGAGGCCCGCAAACCACCTATGGCTACACCTTC. Translated, it gives CASSPRGPQTTYGYTF.

The CDR3 protein is CASSIDRGDLAKNIQYF. The CDR3 nucleotides are TGTGCCAGTAGTATCGACAGGGGAGATCTAGCCAAAAACATTCAGTACTTC. The rearrangement uses TRBV19 and TRBJ2-4; TRBD1 matches 8 bases. Germline V gene sequence: CDR1 LNHDA, CDR2 SQIVND (reference sequence). There are 17 residues in the CDR3. V trimming: 3 bases; J trimming: 0 bases; junction bases outside the gene matches: 7.

V is TRBV18 and J is TRBJ1-5; D is undetermined. Trimming removed 1 base from V and 5 bases from J, with 9 bases in between. The CDR3 runs to 14 residues. Germline loops: CDR1 KGHSH, CDR2 LQKENI. DNA of the CDR3: TGTGCCAGCTCACCACGAACTGATTATCAGCCCCAGCATTTT. This translates into CASSPRTDYQPQHF.

The chain is built from TRBV5-1 and TRBJ2-2, with D perhaps matching TRBD1 (6 bases). Trimming removed 0 bases at V and 3 bases at J, with 12 bases between. CDR1 is SGHRS, CDR2 YFSETQ, per germline. The CDR3 spans 16 residues. In DNA, the CDR3 is TGCGCCAGCAGCTTGGAACAGGGCTTGGACACCGGGGAGCTGTTTTTT. Translation: CASSLEQGLDTGELFF.